A single sample is the source of the 27 T cell receptor beta chains below, sequenced in a study of T-cell reconstitution after alpha-beta-depleted transplantation in children. Unique molecular identifiers tagged the TCRbeta library. Using its own MiXCR run on the PCR reads, TCRdb lists one record per CDR3 protein. The repertoire consists of 240,000 or so distinct CDR3 sequences, with less than 9% occurring once and the leading ten covering just under 6.5%. Sequences were derived from PBMCs, mostly from graft donor cells, sampled 180 days after TCRalphabeta/CD19-depleted stem cell transplant. All receptors derive from a male patient between 10 and 17 years old who had a stem cell transplant for acute lymphoblastic leukemia, so the T cells may come from the graft donor.

The table lists this clonotype with a few counts. The CDR3 is CSVIGTGVTQYF. Written as DNA, the CDR3 is TGCAGCGTCATCGGCACCGGGGTTACGCAGTATTTT. The chain joins TRBV29-1 to TRBJ2-3; TRBD2 might be the D (5 bases). V was cut by 6 bases and J by 8 bases, with 15 bases left in between. CDR1 and CDR2 (germline): SQVTM, ANQGSEA. The CDR3 length is 12 residues.

The chain employs TRBV12-3 or TRBV12-4 and TRBJ1-5; D not resolved. V was shortened by 1 base and J by 2 bases, with 9 bases between the two germline ends. This CDR3 has 15 residues. CDR3 residues: CASSLEVGGNQPQHF. CDR3 nucleotides: TGTGCCAGCAGTTTAGAGGTTGGGGGCAATCAGCCCCAGCATTTT.

The sample holds a few counts of this clonotype. This sequence joins TRBV3-1 and TRBJ2-7; TRBD2 aligns across 13 bases. Trimming took 4 bases from V and 0 from J; bases not matched to a gene: 6. Germline V CDR1 and CDR2: LGHDT, YNNKEL (reference sequence). There are 17 residues in the CDR3. The CDR3 DNA sequence: TGTGCCAGCAGCCCCGGACTAGCGGGAGTCCCCTCCTACGAGCAGTACTTC. This gives the protein CASSPGLAGVPSYEQYF.

Many counts were recorded for this clonotype. J is TRBJ2-7 and V is TRBV11-2; tentatively, D is TRBD1 or TRBD2 (5 bases each). V gave up 5 bases and J gave up 3 bases, with 14 bases separating them. CDR3 length: 14 residues. Germline lookup yields CDR1 SGHAT and CDR2 FQNNGV. The CDR3 bases are TGTGCCAGCAGCCCACCGGGACCTTACTACGAGCAGTACTTC. It codes for CASSPPGPYYEQYF.

This clonotype was observed many times. The chain links TRBV5-1 to TRBJ2-1; D may be TRBD2 (6 bases). The CDR3 totals 14 residues. Germline CDR1 SGHRS, CDR2 YFSETQ. Trimming took 4 bases from V and 6 from J, leaving 14 bases between them. The CDR3 spells CASSGASAGNEQFF. Written as DNA, the CDR3 is TGCGCCAGCAGCGGGGCTAGCGCCGGCAATGAGCAGTTCTTC. The full variable domain, its missing parts supplied by reference TRBV5-1 and TRBJ2-1, is KAGVTQTPRYLIKTRGQQVTLSCSPISGHRSVSWYQQTPGQGLQFLFEYFSETQRNKGNFPGRFSGRQFSNSRSEMNVSTLELGDSALYLCASSGASAGNEQFFGPGTRLTVL.

This clonotype occurred many times. The chain employs TRBV11-2 and TRBJ2-7, with a tentative D call TRBD2 (6 bases). This CDR3 is 15 amino acids long. The V and J ends lost 1 base and 4 bases respectively, with 14 bases between them. In germline, CDR1 is SGHAT, CDR2 FQNNGV. CDR3 coding DNA: TGTGCCAGCAGCTTAGCGCGGGGCCCGTCTTACGAGCAGTACTTC. Amino acids: CASSLARGPSYEQYF.

This clonotype was seen at least ten times. This sequence joins TRBV20-1 and TRBJ2-3, with D tentatively TRBD1 (6 bases). V was shortened by 4 bases and J by 4 bases, with 6 bases between the two germline ends. Germline V gene lookup returns CDR1 DFQATT and CDR2 SNEGSKA (reference sequence). This CDR3 spans 11 amino acids. In DNA form, the CDR3 reads TGCAGTGCTACAGGGGCAGATACGCAGTATTTT. It specifies CSATGADTQYF.

This clonotype was seen at least ten times. V is TRBV29-1 and J is TRBJ2-7; D might be TRBD1 (6 bases). The V gene's germline CDR1 is SQVTM and CDR2 ANQGSEA. The CDR3 is made up of 11 amino acids. V was cut by 6 bases and J by 3 bases, with 9 bases left in between. CDR3 in DNA: TGCAGCGTCTCACAGGGCTACGAGCAGTACTTC. Residues: CSVSQGYEQYF.

This clonotype showed up many times. The V and J genes are TRBV7-8 and TRBJ2-5; 10 nucleotides agree with TRBD2. V dropped 1 base and J dropped 2; count of bases not matched to a gene: 4. This CDR3 contains 16 residues. The germline CDR1 and CDR2 sequences are SGHVS and FQNEAQ. The CDR3 region is CASSLVELAGQETQYF. CDR3 DNA sequence: TGTGCCAGCAGCTTAGTCGAACTAGCGGGGCAAGAGACCCAGTACTTC.

This clonotype was observed at least ten times. V is TRBV19 and J is TRBJ1-1; 10 bases are shared with TRBD1. The CDR3 spans 14 residues. Germline CDR1 is LNHDA and CDR2 is SQIVND (reference sequence). The V and J ends lost 3 bases and 4 bases, in that order; junction bases with no gene match: 2. The chain's CDR3 is CASSIGDRGTEAFF. The CDR3 nucleotides are TGTGCCAGTAGTATCGGGGACAGGGGCACTGAAGCTTTCTTT.

This clonotype was found many times. The chain is built from TRBV3-1 and TRBJ1-1, with a weak D call TRBD1 (6 bases). Trimming left V 3 bases short and J 4 bases short, with 9 bases between. Germline V gene data show CDR1 as LGHDT and CDR2 as YNNKEL (reference sequence). The CDR3 sequence is 13 residues long. The CDR3 spells CASSQGGATEAFF. CDR3 bases: TGTGCCAGCAGCCAGGGGGGGGCCACTGAAGCTTTCTTT.

In the case of this clonotype: One base away lies a much larger clone, so this may be a sequencing read error. The chain has TRBV9 and TRBJ2-2, with D hard to call. The germline V and J ends were trimmed by 5 bases and 5 bases, with 10 bases remaining between them. The V gene's germline CDR1 is SGDLS and CDR2 YYNGEE. The CDR3 is made up of 13 amino acids. Here the CDR3 DNA reads TGTGCCAGCAGAGTGGACGCAACCGGGGAGCTGTTTTTT. Translated: CASRVDATGELFF.

Points on this clonotype: One end of the junction does not line up with germline, which may come from a read error. V gene TRBV5-3 combines with J gene TRBJ2-6; 8 bases match TRBD1. TRBV5-3 qualifies as an ORF whose function is uncertain. The length of the CDR3 is 17 residues. The CDR3 loop is CASRSGTGLSGANALTF. CDR3 DNA sequence: TGTGCCAGCCGATCCGGGACAGGCCTCTCTGGGGCCAACGCCCTGACTTTC.

CDR3 bases: TGTGCCAGCTCACCTAGGGCTAGCGGACTTATAGCCAAAAACATTCAGTACTTC. This codes for CASSPRASGLIAKNIQYF. This chain joins TRBV18 and TRBJ2-4; 7 bases are a match to TRBD2. CDR3 length equals 18 residues. Trimming at V came to 3 bases and at J to 0 bases, leaving 11 bases not matched to a gene. Per the germline V gene, CDR1 is KGHSH and CDR2 is LQKENI.

There are many counts of this clonotype. This chain joins TRBV12-5 and TRBJ2-6; D is unresolved. Germline values: CDR1 LGHNT, CDR2 FRNRAP. The CDR3 has 18 amino acids. The V end lost 2 bases, the J end lost 1 base, and 15 bases lay between the germline ends. CDR3 sequence reads: CASGLSPSGFSGANVLTF. Here the CDR3 DNA reads TGTGCTAGTGGTTTGTCCCCCTCCGGTTTTTCTGGGGCCAACGTCCTGACTTTC.

This clonotype was observed many times. V gene TRBV24-1 combines with J gene TRBJ1-1; D not certain. V gave up 0 bases and J gave up 4 bases, with 11 bases separating them. The CDR3 extends over 15 amino acids. Germline CDR1 is KGHDR and CDR2 is SFDVKD. This CDR3 reads CATSDLPGPGTEAFF. CDR3 in DNA: TGTGCCACCAGTGATTTGCCGGGCCCGGGCACTGAAGCTTTCTTT.

This clonotype has a handful of counts. The rearrangement links TRBV6-5 to TRBJ1-2, with D possibly TRBD1 on 5 matching bases. This CDR3 region has 14 residues. Germline V gene sequence: CDR1 MNHEY, CDR2 SVGAGI. Trimming cost V 0 bases and J 7 bases, with 12 bases left between them. CDR3 amino acids: CASSYSGQGSGYTF. The DNA of the CDR3 is TGTGCCAGCAGTTACTCGGGGCAGGGATCTGGCTACACCTTC.

CDR3 region: CSAPSGRAGGEQFF. The CDR3 region has the DNA TGCAGTGCTCCTAGCGGGAGGGCCGGGGGTGAGCAGTTCTTC. This sequence joins TRBV20-1 and TRBJ2-1; 12 nucleotides line up with TRBD2. Germline-derived CDR1 and CDR2 are DFQATT and SNEGSKA (reference sequence). The CDR3 is 14 amino acids. The V segment lost 5 bases and the J segment 9 bases; nucleotides outside the gene matches: 8.

This clonotype has a count of ten or more. The chain uses TRBV4-1 and TRBJ2-7; 7 bases are shared with TRBD1. The germline V gene encodes CDR1 MGHRA and CDR2 YSYEKL. The CDR3 contains 16 residues. The V and J ends lost 4 bases and 4 bases, in that order; junction bases with no gene match: 13. The CDR3 DNA follows: TGCGCCAGCAGCCCCGGATTCAAACACAGGGGTTACGAGCAGTACTTC. Its translation: CASSPGFKHRGYEQYF.

This clonotype was seen only a few times. The genes are TRBV11-3 and TRBJ2-1, with D possibly being TRBD1 (5 bases). CDR3 length: 14 residues. Germline V gives CDR1 SGHNT, CDR2 YENEEA. V lost 3 bases, J lost 7 bases, and 13 bases lay in between. CDR3 amino acids: CASSLGRAGNEQFF. Written as DNA, the CDR3 is TGTGCCAGCAGCTTGGGCAGGGCAGGGAATGAGCAGTTCTTC.

This clonotype showed up many times. For the CDR3, the DNA is TGTGCCAGCAGTCGGGGAAACGAGCAGTACTTC. Protein: CASSRGNEQYF. V usage is TRBV25-1 and J usage is TRBJ2-7, with TRBD2 as a possible D gene (5 bases). V lost 5 bases and J lost 5, with 7 bases in between. The CDR3 sequence is 11 residues long. Germline V gene lookup returns CDR1 MGHDK and CDR2 SYGVNS.

Ten or more counts support this clonotype. The J gene is TRBJ1-4, the V gene TRBV5-1; no clear D gene. Looked up from germline, CDR1 is SGHRS and CDR2 is YFSETQ. The CDR3 totals 15 residues. V shed 3 bases and J shed 8 bases, with 17 bases lying between them. The CDR3 sequence: CASSSTWPGGEKLFF. DNA of the CDR3: TGCGCCAGCAGCTCCACGTGGCCAGGCGGGGAAAAACTGTTTTTT.

A remark on this clonotype: A read error may be the cause here, since a much bigger clone is one base away. This rearrangement joins TRBV3-1 to TRBJ2-1, with 10 bases lining up with TRBD2. Germline CDR1 LGHDT, CDR2 YNNKEL (reference sequence). The CDR3 has 16 residues. V shed 6 bases and J 4 bases; nucleotides not matched to a gene: 9. CDR3 amino acids: CASRHVSGGSYNEQFF. DNA of the CDR3: TGTGCCAGCAGACATGTTAGCGGGGGGTCGTACAATGAGCAGTTCTTC.

This clonotype has ten or more counts. The rearrangement links TRBV6-5 to TRBJ1-1; no reliable D call. CDR3 length: 12 amino acids. V was clipped by 8 bases and J by 3 bases, with 10 bases between them. Germline V gene sequence: CDR1 MNHEY, CDR2 SVGAGI. CDR3: CASFKADTEAFF. CDR3 coding DNA: TGTGCCAGCTTTAAGGCGGACACTGAAGCTTTCTTT.

This clonotype has just a few counts. The V gene is TRBV28, the J gene TRBJ2-2; D perhaps matches TRBD2 (6 bases). CDR3 size: 14 residues. Trimming removed 5 bases at V and 8 bases at J, with 15 bases between. The germline V gene encodes CDR1 MDHEN and CDR2 SYDVKM. The CDR3 sequence: CASSKGTLRGELFF. The CDR3 nucleotides are TGTGCCAGCAGTAAAGGGACTTTGAGAGGGGAGCTGTTTTTT.

The V and J genes are TRBV6-5 and TRBJ1-2, with D perhaps matching TRBD1 (6 bases). CDR1 and CDR2 from the germline V gene are MNHEY and SVGAGI. The germline V and J ends were trimmed by 3 bases and 0 bases, with 17 bases remaining between them. The CDR3 is 17 residues long. The CDR3 spells CASSYRGGFGANYGYTF. CDR3 coding DNA: TGTGCCAGCAGTTATCGAGGGGGTTTTGGCGCTAACTATGGCTACACCTTC.

As concerns this clonotype: Being one base from a much bigger clone, this may be a read error. This rearrangement joins TRBV4-3 to TRBJ2-7; D possibly corresponds to TRBD1 (6 bases). The CDR3 loop spans 14 amino acids. Looked up from germline, CDR1 is LGHNA and CDR2 is YSLEER. The V end was cut by 1 base, the J end by 2 bases, with 9 bases between. The CDR3 loop reads CASSQGGLAYEQYF. For the CDR3, the DNA is TGCGCCAGCAGCCAAGGGGGGCTCGCCTACGAGCAGTACTTC.